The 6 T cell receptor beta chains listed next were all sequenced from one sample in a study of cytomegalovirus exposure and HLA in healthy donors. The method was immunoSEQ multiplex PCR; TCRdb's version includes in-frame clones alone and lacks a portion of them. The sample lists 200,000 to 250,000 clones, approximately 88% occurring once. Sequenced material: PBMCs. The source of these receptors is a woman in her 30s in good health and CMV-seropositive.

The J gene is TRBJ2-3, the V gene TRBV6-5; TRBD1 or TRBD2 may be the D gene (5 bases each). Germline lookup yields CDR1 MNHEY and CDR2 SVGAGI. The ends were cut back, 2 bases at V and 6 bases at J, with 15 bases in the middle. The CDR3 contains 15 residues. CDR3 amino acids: CASSYGPRGADTQYF. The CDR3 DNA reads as TGTGCCAGCAGTTACGGGCCGAGGGGCGCGGATACGCAGTATTTT.

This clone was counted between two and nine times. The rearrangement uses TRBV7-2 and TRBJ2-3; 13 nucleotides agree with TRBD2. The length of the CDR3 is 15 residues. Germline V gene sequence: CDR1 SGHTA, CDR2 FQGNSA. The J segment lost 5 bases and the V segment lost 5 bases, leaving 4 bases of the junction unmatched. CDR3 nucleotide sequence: TGTGCCAGCAGCCTCACTAGCGGGGGGGGAGATACGCAGTATTTT. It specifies CASSLTSGGGDTQYF. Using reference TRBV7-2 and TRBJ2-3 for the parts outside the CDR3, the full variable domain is GAGVSQSPSNKVTEKGKDVELRCDPISGHTALYWYRQSLGQGLEFLIYFQGNSAPDKSGLPSDRFSAERTGGSVSTLTIQRTQQEDSAVYLCASSLTSGGGDTQYFGPGTRLTVL.

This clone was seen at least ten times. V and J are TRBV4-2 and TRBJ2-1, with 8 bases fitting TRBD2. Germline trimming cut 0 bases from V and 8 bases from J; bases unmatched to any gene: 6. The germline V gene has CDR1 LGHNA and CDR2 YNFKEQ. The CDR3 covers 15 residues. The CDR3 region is CASSQEPGGPYEQFF. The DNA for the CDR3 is TGTGCCAGCAGCCAAGAGCCGGGAGGGCCGTATGAGCAGTTCTTC.

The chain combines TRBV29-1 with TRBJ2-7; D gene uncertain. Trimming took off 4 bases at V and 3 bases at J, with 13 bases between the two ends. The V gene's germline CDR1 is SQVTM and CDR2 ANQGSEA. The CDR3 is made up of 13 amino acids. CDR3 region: CSVGPDVSYEQYF. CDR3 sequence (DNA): TGCAGCGTTGGTCCAGACGTCAGCTACGAGCAGTACTTC.

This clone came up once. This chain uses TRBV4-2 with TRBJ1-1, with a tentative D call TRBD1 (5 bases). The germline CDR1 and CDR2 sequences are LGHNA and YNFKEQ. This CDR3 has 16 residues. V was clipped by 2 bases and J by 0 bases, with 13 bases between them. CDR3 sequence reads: CASSQLKEGLNTEAFF. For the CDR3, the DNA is TGTGCCAGCAGCCAACTCAAGGAGGGGCTGAACACTGAAGCTTTCTTT.

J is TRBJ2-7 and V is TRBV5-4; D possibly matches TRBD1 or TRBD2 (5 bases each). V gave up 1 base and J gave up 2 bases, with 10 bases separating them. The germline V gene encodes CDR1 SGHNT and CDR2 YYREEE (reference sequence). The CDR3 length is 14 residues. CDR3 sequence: CASSLPREPYEQYF. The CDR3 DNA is TGTGCCAGCAGCTTGCCCAGGGAGCCCTACGAGCAGTACTTC.